Listed here are 18 T cell receptor beta chains from one sample, sequenced in a study of blood T cell repertoires in COVID-19. Sequenced by immunoSEQ multiplex PCR; TCRdb stores in-frame clones only, minus some. This table holds 180,000 or so clones, approximately 85% found once. Input material: peripheral blood. These receptors were collected from a man in his sixties who had recovered from COVID-19.

The chain carries TRBV6-2 or TRBV6-3 and TRBJ2-7; D might be TRBD2 (7 bases). The germline V gene encodes CDR1 MNHEY and CDR2 SVGEGT. V was cut by 7 bases and J by 2 bases, with 15 bases left in between. The CDR3 runs to 14 residues. This CDR3 is CASTPRGAAYEQYF. For the CDR3, the DNA is TGTGCCAGCACCCCCCGGGGGGCGGCCTACGAGCAGTACTTC.

The chain uses TRBV20-1 and TRBJ1-1; D not resolved. Germline V gene sequence: CDR1 DFQATT, CDR2 SNEGSKA (reference sequence). The V end was cut by 3 bases, the J end by 8 bases, with 10 bases between. The CDR3 runs 11 residues. CDR3 bases: TGCAGTGCTAGTTCAGGAGGGGAAGCTTTCTTT. Protein: CSASSGGEAFF.

The chain is built from TRBV6-1 and TRBJ1-2, with 7 bases identical to TRBD1. Trimming removed 3 bases from V and 5 bases from J; junction bases left unmatched: 12. Germline V gives CDR1 MNHNS, CDR2 SASEGT. This CDR3 has 16 residues. The CDR3 region is CASSEATRTGVYGYTF. CDR3 coding DNA: TGTGCCAGCAGTGAGGCCACTCGGACAGGTGTGTATGGCTACACCTTC.

The chain couples TRBV18 to TRBJ1-1; TRBD1 aligns across 12 bases. This CDR3 comprises 18 residues. Germline V gives CDR1 KGHSH, CDR2 LQKENI. Germline trimming cut 4 bases from V and 3 bases from J; bases unmatched to any gene: 12. CDR3: CASSRVAGTGGLDTEAFF. CDR3 nucleotides: TGTGCCAGCTCACGAGTAGCCGGGACAGGGGGCCTAGACACTGAAGCTTTCTTT.

V is TRBV23-1 and J is TRBJ1-2; D possibly corresponds to TRBD1 (6 bases). TRBV23-1 has ORF status, its function being uncertain. The CDR3 has 17 amino acids. V gave up 3 bases and J gave up 5 bases, with 22 bases separating them. In DNA form, the CDR3 reads TGCGCCAGCAGTCACCCCCGGACAGACACCTCTGCTTATGGCTACACCTTC. Its translation is CASSHPRTDTSAYGYTF.

The chain joins TRBV25-1 to TRBJ1-2; D remains ambiguous. Germline values: CDR1 MGHDK, CDR2 SYGVNS. The germline V and J ends were trimmed by 0 bases and 6 bases, with 2 bases remaining between them. This CDR3 is 11 amino acids long. CDR3 protein: CASSEYDGYTF. As DNA, the CDR3 is TGTGCCAGCAGTGAATACGATGGCTACACCTTC.

This clone was seen more than once but under ten times. The chain uses TRBV7-2 and TRBJ2-2; D unresolved. The germline V and J ends were trimmed by 6 bases and 6 bases, with 11 bases remaining between them. Germline CDR1 SGHTA, CDR2 FQGNSA. CDR3 length equals 13 residues. The CDR3, as DNA: TGTGCCAGCAGTCCTATTCGGTCCGGGGAGCTGTTTTTT. It encodes CASSPIRSGELFF. Complete variable domain (other parts from reference TRBV7-2 and TRBJ2-2): GAGVSQSPSNKVTEKGKDVELRCDPISGHTALYWYRQSLGQGLEFLIYFQGNSAPDKSGLPSDRFSAERTGGSVSTLTIQRTQQEDSAVYLCASSPIRSGELFFGEGSRLTVL.

Note on this clone: The junction does not match germline at one end; this may be a read error. V usage is TRBV7-7 and J usage is TRBJ2-2; TRBD1 agrees at 11 bases. The CDR3 runs to 15 residues. The germline gives CDR1 SSHAT, CDR2 FNYEAQ (reference sequence). The CDR3 loop is CASSLGQGAGGELFF. The CDR3 DNA reads TGTGCTAGCAGCTTAGGACAGGGGGCCGGCGGGGAGCTGTTTTTT.

The chain employs TRBV3-1 (or the pseudogene TRBV3-2) and TRBJ2-1, with 7 bases aligning to TRBD1. Germline CDR1 is LGHDT and CDR2 is YNNKEL (reference sequence). This CDR3 spans 14 amino acids. V dropped 4 bases and J dropped 5; count of bases not matched to a gene: 5. The CDR3 bases are TGTGCCAGCAGCCCCAGGGGGTGGGACAATGAGCAGTTCTTC. Its translation is CASSPRGWDNEQFF.

J is TRBJ1-2 and V is TRBV27; 7 nucleotides agree with TRBD1. The junction had 5 bases not matched to a gene; V was cut back by 5 bases and J by 2 bases. Germline loops: CDR1 MNHEY, CDR2 SMNVEV (reference sequence). This CDR3 has 14 residues. The CDR3 region is CASSLLTGNYGYTF. CDR3 nucleotides: TGTGCCAGCAGTCTCTTGACAGGGAACTATGGCTACACCTTC.

The chain is built from TRBV10-3 and TRBJ2-7, with 10 bases matching TRBD1. The V and J ends lost 8 bases and 4 bases, in that order; junction bases with no gene match: 8. The CDR3 has 14 residues. Germline V gene lookup returns CDR1 ENHRY and CDR2 SYGVKD. CDR3 DNA sequence: TGTGCCATCCGTTCGGGGACAGGGGAATACGAGCAGTACTTC. Translated: CAIRSGTGEYEQYF.

The chain links TRBV7-9 to TRBJ1-4, with 9 nucleotides matching TRBD1. V lost 5 bases, J lost 6 bases, and 4 bases stayed unmatched. CDR1 is SEHNR and CDR2 is FQNEAQ in the germline V gene (reference sequence). CDR3 length: 14 residues. The CDR3 loop is CASSQDRGYEKLFF. The CDR3 DNA sequence: TGTGCCAGCAGCCAGGACAGGGGTTATGAAAAACTGTTTTTT.

The V call is TRBV7-2, the J call TRBJ1-4, with D maybe TRBD1 (6 bases). Germline loops: CDR1 SGHTA, CDR2 FQGNSA. The CDR3 loop spans 15 amino acids. The germline V and J ends were trimmed by 2 bases and 3 bases, with 10 bases remaining between them. The CDR3 sequence: CASSLFTGPNEKLFF. The CDR3 coding sequence is TGTGCCAGCAGCTTATTTACAGGGCCTAATGAAAAACTGTTTTTT.

On this clone itself: Other DNA sequences in the same sample also yield this CDR3. The chain employs TRBV5-1 and TRBJ1-5; no firm D call. This CDR3 comprises 15 residues. The V end was cut by 0 bases, the J end by 2 bases, with 9 bases between. Germline V CDR1 and CDR2: SGHRS, YFSETQ. The DNA for the CDR3 is TGCGCCAGCAGCTTGGGGGCCGGGGGCAATCAGCCCCAGCATTTT. Its protein is CASSLGAGGNQPQHF.

The chain joins TRBV27 to TRBJ1-5; 8 bases align to TRBD1. The CDR3 covers 17 residues. The V segment lost 7 bases and the J segment 1 base; nucleotides outside the gene matches: 12. From germline, CDR1 is MNHEY and CDR2 SMNVEV (reference sequence). The CDR3 coding sequence is TGTGCCAGCATCATAATCAGGCAGGGGGCAAGCAATCAGCCCCAGCATTTT. As protein: CASIIIRQGASNQPQHF.

The chain carries TRBV28 and TRBJ2-7, with D tentatively TRBD1 (5 bases). Trimming shortened V by 2 bases and J by 6 bases, and 8 bases separated the two germline ends. Germline CDR1 reads MDHEN; CDR2 reads SYDVKM. CDR3 length: 12 residues. The CDR3, as DNA: TGTGCCAGCAGTTTACAGGGATTCGAGCAGTACTTC. This codes for CASSLQGFEQYF.

The CDR3 loop is CASSSFETQYF. Here the CDR3 DNA reads TGTGCCAGCAGCTCTTTCGAGACCCAGTACTTC. The V gene is TRBV5-6, the J gene TRBJ2-5; D call uncertain. From germline, CDR1 is SGHDT and CDR2 YYEEEE. The V gene lost 3 bases and the J gene lost 5 bases, with 5 bases spanning the gap. The CDR3 is 11 amino acids.

This clone was recorded a few times. The V gene is TRBV4-1, the J gene TRBJ2-5, with TRBD1 matching over 8 bases. Germline V gene data show CDR1 as MGHRA and CDR2 as YSYEKL. This CDR3 comprises 15 residues. Trimming at V came to 2 bases and at J to 3 bases, leaving 5 bases not matched to a gene. The CDR3 nucleotides read TGCGCCAGCAGCCAACTTCGACAGGGGAAAGAGACCCAGTACTTC. This encodes CASSQLRQGKETQYF.